This entry concerns a single T cell receptor (beta chain). The record originates from a study of shared clonotypes between healthy human individuals. Clones were sequenced by immunoSEQ multiplex PCR, and TCRdb holds only the in-frame ones, with some missing. The table lists millions of clones, 95% of them singletons, with around 0.13% in the top ten. This CDR3 comprises 15 residues. Germline V gives CDR1 SGDLS, CDR2 YYNGEE. The trim removed 4 bases at V and 0 bases at J, leaving 6 bases unmatched. The sequence was obtained from a man aged 18 to 29 in good health. The sequencing input was naive CD4+ T cells sorted from blood. As to subset: CD45RA+ positively selected. This chain joins TRBV9 and TRBJ1-1; 7 bases fit TRBD1. For the CDR3, the DNA is TGTGCCAGCAGCACAGGGGACGGTATGAACACTGAAGCTTTCTTT. Protein sequence: CASSTGDGMNTEAFF.